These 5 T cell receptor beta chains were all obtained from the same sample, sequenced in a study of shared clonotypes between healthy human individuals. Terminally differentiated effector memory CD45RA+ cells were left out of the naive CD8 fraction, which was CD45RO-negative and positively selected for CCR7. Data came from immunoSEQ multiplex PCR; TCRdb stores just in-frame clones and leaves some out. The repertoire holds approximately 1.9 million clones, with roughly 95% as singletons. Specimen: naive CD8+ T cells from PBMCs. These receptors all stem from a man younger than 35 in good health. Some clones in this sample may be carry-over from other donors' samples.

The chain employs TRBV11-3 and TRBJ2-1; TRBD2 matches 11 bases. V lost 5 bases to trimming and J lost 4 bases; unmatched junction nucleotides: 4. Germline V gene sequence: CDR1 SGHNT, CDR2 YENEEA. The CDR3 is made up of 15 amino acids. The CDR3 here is CASSMRTSGYNEQFF. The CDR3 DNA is TGTGCCAGCAGCATGCGGACTAGCGGGTACAATGAGCAGTTCTTC.

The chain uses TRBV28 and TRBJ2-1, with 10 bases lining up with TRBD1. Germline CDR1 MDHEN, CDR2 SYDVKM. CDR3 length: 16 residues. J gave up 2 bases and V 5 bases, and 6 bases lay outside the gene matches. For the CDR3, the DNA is TGTGCCAGCAGTCCCGGACAGGGGGTGACCTACAATGAGCAGTTCTTC. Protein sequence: CASSPGQGVTYNEQFF. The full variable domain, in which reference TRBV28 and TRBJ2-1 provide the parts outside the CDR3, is DVKVTQSSRYLVKRTGEKVFLECVQDMDHENMFWYRQDPGLGLRLIYFSYDVKMKEKGDIPEGYSVSREKKERFSLILESASTNQTSMYLCASSPGQGVTYNEQFFGPGTRLTVL.

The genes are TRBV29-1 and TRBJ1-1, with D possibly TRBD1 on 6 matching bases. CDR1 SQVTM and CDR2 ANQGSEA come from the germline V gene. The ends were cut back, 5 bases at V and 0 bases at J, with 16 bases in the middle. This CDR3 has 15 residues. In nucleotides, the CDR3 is TGCAGCGTTTCTTCCGTCGGGGGCTTGAACACTGAAGCTTTCTTT. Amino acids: CSVSSVGGLNTEAFF.

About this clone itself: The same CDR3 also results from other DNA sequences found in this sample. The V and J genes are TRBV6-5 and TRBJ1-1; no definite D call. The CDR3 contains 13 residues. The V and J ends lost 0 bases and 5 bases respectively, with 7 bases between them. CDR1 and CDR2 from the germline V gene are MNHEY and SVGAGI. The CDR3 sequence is CASSYSWGTEAFF. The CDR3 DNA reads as TGTGCCAGCAGTTACTCCTGGGGAACTGAAGCTTTCTTT.

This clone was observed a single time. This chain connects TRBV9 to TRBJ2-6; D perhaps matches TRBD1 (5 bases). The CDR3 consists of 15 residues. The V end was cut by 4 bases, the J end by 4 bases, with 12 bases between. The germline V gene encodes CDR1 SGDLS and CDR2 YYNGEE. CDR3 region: CASSIQGSGANVLTF. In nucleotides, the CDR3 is TGTGCCAGCAGCATCCAGGGTTCCGGGGCCAACGTCCTGACTTTC.